This entry lists 18 T cell receptor beta chains sequenced from one sample in a study of T cell responses to AZD1222 COVID-19 vaccine. Generated by immunoSEQ multiplex PCR, the TCRdb table keeps only in-frame clones and is missing some. The table lists roughly 86,000 clones, 85% of them singletons. Here the sequenced sample was peripheral blood, taken 28 days after the second AZD1222 dose. All receptors come from an adult who received the AZD1222 COVID-19 vaccine.

The chain is built from TRBV5-5 and TRBJ1-1; 9 bases map to TRBD1. Germline trimming cut 4 bases from V and 3 bases from J; bases unmatched to any gene: 10. Germline CDR1 SGHKS, CDR2 YYEKEE (reference sequence). CDR3 length: 16 residues. The CDR3 sequence: CASSRWGTGSDTEAFF. The DNA of the CDR3 is TGTGCCAGCAGCCGGTGGGGGACAGGGAGCGACACTGAAGCTTTCTTT.

The V call is TRBV7-8, the J call TRBJ1-5; the D gene is possibly TRBD1 (5 bases). This CDR3 region has 12 residues. Between the trimmed V and J ends, which lost 5 bases and 7 bases, there was a span of 9 bases. In germline, CDR1 is SGHVS, CDR2 FQNEAQ. The CDR3: CASSPGRQPQHF. The CDR3 DNA reads TGTGCCAGCAGCCCGGGACGGCAGCCCCAGCATTTT.

The chain carries TRBV13 and TRBJ1-2; D unclear. V was pared by 2 bases and J by 6 bases, with 10 bases between. Per germline, CDR1 PRHDT and CDR2 FYEKMQ (reference sequence). The CDR3 totals 13 residues. Written as DNA, the CDR3 is TGTGCCAGCAGCTTATTTGCGGGTAATGGCTACACCTTC. It yields the protein CASSLFAGNGYTF.

The V call is TRBV6-2 or TRBV6-3, the J call TRBJ1-2; TRBD1 matches 10 bases. The V segment lost 3 bases and the J segment 4 bases; nucleotides outside the gene matches: 5. Germline V CDR1 and CDR2: MNHEY, SVGEGT. This CDR3 is built from 15 residues. CDR3 in DNA: TGTGCCAGCAGTTATGGACAGGGGGACCTCTATGGCTACACCTTC. Residues: CASSYGQGDLYGYTF.

J is TRBJ2-5 and V is TRBV19; D perhaps matches TRBD1 (7 bases). V was shortened by 7 bases and J by 5 bases, with 14 bases between the two germline ends. The germline CDR1 and CDR2 sequences are LNHDA and SQIVND (reference sequence). There are 13 residues in the CDR3. The CDR3 reads CASNQGGRETQYF. As DNA, the CDR3 is TGTGCCAGTAACCAGGGGGGACGGGAGACCCAGTACTTC.

The chain links TRBV7-3 to TRBJ1-1, with TRBD1 matching 7 bases. The V gene's germline CDR1 is SGHTA and CDR2 FQGTGA. The length of the CDR3 is 18 residues. Trimming cost V 5 bases and J 3 bases; bases outside gene matches: 18. CDR3 bases: TGTGCCAGCAGCCCCGGGACAGCCTATCGGGCGGTGGACACTGAAGCTTTCTTT. This encodes CASSPGTAYRAVDTEAFF.

This sequence joins TRBV11-2 and TRBJ1-5, with a weak D call TRBD1 (5 bases). In germline, CDR1 is SGHAT, CDR2 FQNNGV. V shed 5 bases and J shed 4 bases, with 12 bases lying between them. The CDR3 loop spans 14 amino acids. This CDR3 is CASSQAGSNQPQHF. CDR3 in DNA: TGTGCCAGCAGCCAGGCAGGGTCAAATCAGCCCCAGCATTTT.

V gene TRBV19 combines with J gene TRBJ2-5; D possibly corresponds to TRBD2 (6 bases). This CDR3 contains 14 residues. The V gene lost 5 bases and the J gene lost 0 bases, with 10 bases spanning the gap. Germline-derived CDR1 and CDR2 are LNHDA and SQIVND (reference sequence). As DNA, the CDR3 is TGTGCCAGTAGTGGGGACTTGTACCAAGAGACCCAGTACTTC. As protein: CASSGDLYQETQYF.

This clone was seen only once. The V call is TRBV5-6, the J call TRBJ1-6, with TRBD1 matching over 10 bases. Germline CDR1 reads SGHDT; CDR2 reads YYEEEE. CDR3 length: 16 residues. J gave up 6 bases and V 2 bases, and 5 bases lay outside the gene matches. The CDR3 loop reads CASSLTWDRGNSPLHF. CDR3 coding DNA: TGTGCCAGCAGCTTAACCTGGGACAGGGGTAATTCACCCCTCCACTTT. Full variable domain (outside the CDR3, taken from reference TRBV5-6 and TRBJ1-6): DAGVTQSPTHLIKTRGQQVTLRCSPKSGHDTVSWYQQALGQGPQFIFQYYEEEERQRGNFPDRFSGHQFPNYSSELNVNALLLGDSALYLCASSLTWDRGNSPLHFGNGTRLTVT.

This chain connects TRBV2 to TRBJ2-2; D may be TRBD2 (5 bases). Germline lookup yields CDR1 SNHLY and CDR2 FYNNEI. The length of the CDR3 is 16 residues. Trimming pared 0 bases from V and 4 bases from J, leaving 12 bases between. The CDR3 coding sequence is TGTGCCAGCAGTGAAGCCTCAAGCGGAGCCACCGGGGAGCTGTTTTTT. Protein: CASSEASSGATGELFF.

This clone is labeled medium-sized. The chain combines TRBV19 with TRBJ1-1; TRBD1 matches 7 bases. The length of the CDR3 is 14 residues. Germline-derived CDR1 and CDR2 are LNHDA and SQIVND (reference sequence). The J segment lost 7 bases and the V segment lost 6 bases, leaving 11 bases of the junction unmatched. CDR3 in amino acids: CASSGSDREFEAFF. The DNA for the CDR3 is TGTGCCAGTAGCGGGAGCGACAGGGAGTTTGAAGCTTTCTTT.

V and J are TRBV4-2 and TRBJ2-7, with unresolved D. Trimming left V 5 bases short and J 0 bases short, with 5 bases between. CDR1 and CDR2 (germline): LGHNA, YNFKEQ. This CDR3 is 12 amino acids long. CDR3 coding DNA: TGTGCCAGCAGCAGCTCCTCCTACGAGCAGTACTTC. Translation gives CASSSSSYEQYF.

The chain uses TRBV4-1 and TRBJ2-7, with D perhaps matching TRBD1 (5 bases). Germline V CDR1 and CDR2: MGHRA, YSYEKL. The CDR3 totals 13 residues. The germline V and J ends were trimmed by 5 bases and 2 bases, with 10 bases remaining between them. Written as DNA, the CDR3 is TGCGCCAGCAGCGTGACAGATGCCTACGAGCAGTACTTC. Its translation: CASSVTDAYEQYF.

The chain recombines TRBV5-1 with TRBJ2-5; TRBD2 aligns across 8 bases. The junction had 12 bases not matched to a gene; V was cut back by 6 bases and J by 5 bases. Germline V CDR1 and CDR2: SGHRS, YFSETQ. This CDR3 has 15 residues. In DNA, the CDR3 is TGCGCCAGCACCGGGAGGGGGGGGCCTGAGGAGACCCAGTACTTC. The encoded protein is CASTGRGGPEETQYF. The variable domain in full, with the rest retrieved from reference TRBV5-1 and TRBJ2-5, is KAGVTQTPRYLIKTRGQQVTLSCSPISGHRSVSWYQQTPGQGLQFLFEYFSETQRNKGNFPGRFSGRQFSNSRSEMNVSTLELGDSALYLCASTGRGGPEETQYFGPGTRLLVL.

CDR3 sequence: CASSKTGGVGTEAFF. The DNA for the CDR3 is TGCGCCAGCAGCAAAACAGGGGGCGTGGGCACTGAAGCTTTCTTT. This rearrangement joins TRBV4-1 to TRBJ1-1; the match to TRBD1 covers 9 bases. J lost 4 bases, V lost 5 bases, and 8 bases had no gene match. Germline assignment: CDR1 MGHRA and CDR2 YSYEKL. CDR3 length equals 15 residues.

The J gene is TRBJ2-1, the V gene TRBV9; unclear D gene. The CDR3 totals 14 residues. V gave up 3 bases and J gave up 5 bases, with 12 bases separating them. Germline loops: CDR1 SGDLS, CDR2 YYNGEE. CDR3 residues: CASSGGRADNEQFF. The CDR3 bases are TGTGCCAGCAGCGGTGGTAGGGCCGACAATGAGCAGTTCTTC.

This chain uses TRBV7-2 with TRBJ1-1, with D perhaps TRBD1 (6 bases). Per germline, CDR1 SGHTA and CDR2 FQGNSA. Trimming cost V 5 bases and J 6 bases, with 19 bases left between them. The CDR3 has 15 residues. The CDR3 bases are TGTGCCAGCAGCCTACGAACAGGGTGGCGGGCTGAAGCTTTCTTT. Protein product: CASSLRTGWRAEAFF.

The rearrangement links TRBV5-1 to TRBJ2-1, with TRBD2 identical over 11 bases. The germline V gene has CDR1 SGHRS and CDR2 YFSETQ. J gave up 8 bases and V 1 base, and 8 bases lay outside the gene matches. The CDR3 has 16 amino acids. The CDR3 coding sequence is TGCGCCAGCAGCTTGCTCACTAGCGGGAGTAGCGATGAGCAGTTCTTC. As protein: CASSLLTSGSSDEQFF.